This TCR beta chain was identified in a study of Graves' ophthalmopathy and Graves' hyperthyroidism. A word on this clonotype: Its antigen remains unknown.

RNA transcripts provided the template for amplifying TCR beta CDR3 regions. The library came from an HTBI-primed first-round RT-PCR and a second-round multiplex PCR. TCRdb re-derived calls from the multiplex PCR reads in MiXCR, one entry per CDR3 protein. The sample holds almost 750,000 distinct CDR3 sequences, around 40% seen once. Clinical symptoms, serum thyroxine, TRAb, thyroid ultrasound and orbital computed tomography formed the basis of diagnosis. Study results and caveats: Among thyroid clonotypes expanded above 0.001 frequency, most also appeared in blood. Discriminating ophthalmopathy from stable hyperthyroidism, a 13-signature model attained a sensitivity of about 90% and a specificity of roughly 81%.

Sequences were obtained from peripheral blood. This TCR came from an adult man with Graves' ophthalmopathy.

In nucleotides, the CDR3 is TGTGCCAGCAGCCAGGGACGGCTTGAAGCTTTCTTT. It encodes CASSQGRLEAFF. The rearrangement links TRBV3-1 to TRBJ1-1, with a possible D match to TRBD1 (5 bases). This CDR3 comprises 12 residues. Looked up from germline, CDR1 is LGHDT and CDR2 is YNNKEL (reference sequence). V gave up 3 bases and J gave up 7 bases, with 9 bases separating them.